This T cell receptor beta chain was captured in a study of neurological immune-mediated disorders. Study-wide findings and caveats: In HTLV-1-associated myelopathy, TCR clonal expansion was greatest, whereas multiple sclerosis had the least, falling below healthy controls.

Ten or more counts support this clonotype. The antigen remains unidentified. Time point reported: technical triplicate 3. The sorted libraries took roughly 990,000 CD4+ or CD8+ T cells. cDNA synthesis was performed by 5'RACE with 10-nucleotide random UMIs. Every sequencing run returned over 200 million TCR-beta sequences, which were derived from 15-18 subjects. One entry per CDR3 protein, called by TCRdb with MiXCR from the 5' RACE reads. The sample has some 30,000 distinct CDR3 sequences; about 16% are singletons. Sequencing input: CD4+ T cells from blood. This receptor was identified in a female donor with HTLV-1-associated myelopathy (HAM/TSP).

The CDR3 region is CASSYSLAGDYNEQFF. The DNA of the CDR3 is TGTGCCAGCAGTTACTCGCTAGCGGGGGATTACAATGAGCAGTTCTTC. The chain combines TRBV6-6 with TRBJ2-1, with 10 bases matching TRBD2. The CDR3 extends over 16 amino acids. V trimming: 0 bases; J trimming: 4 bases; junction bases outside the gene matches: 3. Per germline, CDR1 MNHNY and CDR2 SVGAGI (reference sequence).